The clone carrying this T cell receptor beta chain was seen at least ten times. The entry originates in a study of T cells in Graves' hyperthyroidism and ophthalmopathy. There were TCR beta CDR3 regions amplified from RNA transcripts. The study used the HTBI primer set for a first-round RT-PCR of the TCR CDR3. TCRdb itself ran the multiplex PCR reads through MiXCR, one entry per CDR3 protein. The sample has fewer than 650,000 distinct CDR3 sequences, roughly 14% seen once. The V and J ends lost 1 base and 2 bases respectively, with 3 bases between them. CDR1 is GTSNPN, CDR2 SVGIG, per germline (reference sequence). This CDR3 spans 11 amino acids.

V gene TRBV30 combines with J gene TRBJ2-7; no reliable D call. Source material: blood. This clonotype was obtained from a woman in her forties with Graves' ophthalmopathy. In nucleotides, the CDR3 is TGTGCCTGGAGTGACGCCTACGAGCAGTACTTC. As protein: CAWSDAYEQYF.